Here is one TCR beta chain with its context. This entry comes from a study of vaccination and CD4 T cells after COVID-19. Each CDR3 protein gets one entry after TCRdb re-called the PCR reads with MiXCR. Of about 19,000 distinct CDR3 sequences listed, roughly 60% are singletons. The TCR sequence derives from a human donor who had recovered from COVID-19. The source was CD4+ T cells from blood, collected before SARS-CoV-2 vaccination.

The CDR3: CASRRTGDTEAFF. As DNA, the CDR3 is TGTGCCAGCAGACGGACAGGGGACACTGAAGCTTTCTTT. The chain links TRBV28 to TRBJ1-1; 9 bases match TRBD1. The CDR3 is made up of 13 amino acids. The V segment lost 6 bases and the J segment 3 bases; nucleotides outside the gene matches: 2. CDR1 is MDHEN and CDR2 is SYDVKM in the germline V gene.